The 4 T cell receptor beta chains presented below share a single source sample, sequenced in a study of blood T cells in healthy people across ages. It was with a sample-barcoded 5' primer and a J-beta primer mix that a second PCR of about 7 to 12 cycles was run. TCRdb independently ran MiXCR on the 5' RACE reads; one entry per CDR3 protein. The sample has about a million distinct CDR3 sequences; around 48% are singletons. The sequenced sample was blood. The source is a man aged 25 to 40 in good health.

V gene TRBV5-5 combines with J gene TRBJ2-7; D is unresolved. V lost 5 bases and J lost 0, with 15 bases in between. Germline CDR1 SGHKS, CDR2 YYEKEE (reference sequence). The CDR3 totals 15 residues. The CDR3, as DNA: TGTGCCAGCAGACCCCGGCACATGAGCTCCTACGAGCAGTACTTC. Its protein product is CASRPRHMSSYEQYF.

This clonotype was counted between two and nine times. The gene calls are TRBV5-1 and TRBJ2-3; D is unresolved. Trimming left V 6 bases short and J 4 bases short, with 12 bases between. Germline V gives CDR1 SGHRS, CDR2 YFSETQ. The CDR3 loop spans 13 amino acids. The DNA of the CDR3 is TGCGCCAGCACCATTGAGAGCCCAGATACGCAGTATTTT. Its translation: CASTIESPDTQYF. Combining the CDR3 with reference TRBV5-1 and TRBJ2-3 gives the whole variable domain KAGVTQTPRYLIKTRGQQVTLSCSPISGHRSVSWYQQTPGQGLQFLFEYFSETQRNKGNFPGRFSGRQFSNSRSEMNVSTLELGDSALYLCASTIESPDTQYFGPGTRLTVL.

The V call is TRBV6-6, the J call TRBJ2-5, with a possible D match to TRBD1 (7 bases). Judging by the DNA end, TRBJ2-7 fits better; the J call may be wrong. The CDR3 length is 16 residues. Germline V gene lookup returns CDR1 MNHNY and CDR2 SVGAGI (reference sequence). This chain's CDR3 is CASSYGPCTGEDEQYF. DNA of the CDR3: TGTGCCAGCAGTTACGGACCCTGCACAGGGGAGGACGAGCAGTACTTC.

This chain connects TRBV6-5 to TRBJ1-4, with D possibly TRBD1 on 6 matching bases. CDR1 and CDR2 (germline): MNHEY, SVGAGI. CDR3 length: 15 residues. V lost 0 bases and J 8 bases, leaving 13 bases between the germline ends. The CDR3 region is CASSYSNREEEKLFF. The DNA for the CDR3 is TGTGCCAGCAGTTACTCGAACAGGGAGGAGGAAAAACTGTTTTTT.